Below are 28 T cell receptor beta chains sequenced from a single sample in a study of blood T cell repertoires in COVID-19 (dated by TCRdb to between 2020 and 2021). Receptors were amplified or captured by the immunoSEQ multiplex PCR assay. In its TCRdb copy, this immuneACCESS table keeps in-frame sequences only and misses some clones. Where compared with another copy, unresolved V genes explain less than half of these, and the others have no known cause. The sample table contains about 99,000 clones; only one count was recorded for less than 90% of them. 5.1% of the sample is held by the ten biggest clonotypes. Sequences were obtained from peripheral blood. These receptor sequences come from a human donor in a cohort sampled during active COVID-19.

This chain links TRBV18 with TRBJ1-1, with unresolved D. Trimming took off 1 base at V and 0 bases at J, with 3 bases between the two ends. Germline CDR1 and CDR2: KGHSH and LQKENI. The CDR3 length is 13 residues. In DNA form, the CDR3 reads TGTGCCAGCTCACCACGCGTGAACACTGAAGCTTTCTTT. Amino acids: CASSPRVNTEAFF.

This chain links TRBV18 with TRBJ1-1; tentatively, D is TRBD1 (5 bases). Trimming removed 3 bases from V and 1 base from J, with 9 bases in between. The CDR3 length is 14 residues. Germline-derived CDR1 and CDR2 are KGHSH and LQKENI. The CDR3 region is CASSPSGQNTEAFF. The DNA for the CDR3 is TGTGCCAGCTCACCCTCCGGACAGAACACTGAAGCTTTCTTT.

Written as DNA, the CDR3 is TGTGCCAGCAGCCAGGGTGGTAGCACAAACATTCAGTACTTC. Translated: CASSQGGSTNIQYF. This chain links TRBV3-1 (or the pseudogene TRBV3-2) with TRBJ2-4; D gene unclear. V was cut by 3 bases and J by 6 bases, with 12 bases left in between. This CDR3 is built from 14 residues. The germline V gene has CDR1 LGHDT and CDR2 YNNKEL (reference sequence).

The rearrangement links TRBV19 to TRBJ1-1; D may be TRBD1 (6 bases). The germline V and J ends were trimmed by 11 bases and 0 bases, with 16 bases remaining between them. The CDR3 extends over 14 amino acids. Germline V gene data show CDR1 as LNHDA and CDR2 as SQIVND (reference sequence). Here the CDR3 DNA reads TGTGCCTGTCGATGGGGGCCTATGAACACTGAAGCTTTCTTT. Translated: CACRWGPMNTEAFF.

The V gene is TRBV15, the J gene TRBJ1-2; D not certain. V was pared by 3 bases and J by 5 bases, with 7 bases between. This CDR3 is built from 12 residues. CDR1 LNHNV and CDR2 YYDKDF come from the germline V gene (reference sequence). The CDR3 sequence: CATSSLFYGYTF. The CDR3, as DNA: TGTGCCACCAGCAGTCTGTTTTATGGCTACACCTTC.

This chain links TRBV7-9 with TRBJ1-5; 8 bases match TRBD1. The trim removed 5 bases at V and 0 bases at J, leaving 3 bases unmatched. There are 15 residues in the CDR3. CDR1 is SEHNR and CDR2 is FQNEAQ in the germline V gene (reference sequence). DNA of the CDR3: TGTGCCAGCAGCCCAGGGGGCAATAGCAATCAGCCCCAGCATTTT. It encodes CASSPGGNSNQPQHF.

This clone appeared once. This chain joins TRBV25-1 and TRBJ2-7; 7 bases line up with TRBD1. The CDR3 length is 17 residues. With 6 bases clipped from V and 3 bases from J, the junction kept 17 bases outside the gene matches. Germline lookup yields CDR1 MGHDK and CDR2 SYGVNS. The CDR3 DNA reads TGTGCCAGCAGCGTGACAGGGATCTTCCCGTTGGGCTACGAGCAGTACTTC. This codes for CASSVTGIFPLGYEQYF.

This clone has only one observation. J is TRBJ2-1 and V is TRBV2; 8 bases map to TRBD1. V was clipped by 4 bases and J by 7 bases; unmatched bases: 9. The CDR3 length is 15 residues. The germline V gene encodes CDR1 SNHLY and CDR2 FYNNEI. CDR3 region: CASSVIQGVFNEQFF. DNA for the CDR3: TGTGCCAGCAGTGTAATACAGGGGGTTTTTAATGAGCAGTTCTTC.

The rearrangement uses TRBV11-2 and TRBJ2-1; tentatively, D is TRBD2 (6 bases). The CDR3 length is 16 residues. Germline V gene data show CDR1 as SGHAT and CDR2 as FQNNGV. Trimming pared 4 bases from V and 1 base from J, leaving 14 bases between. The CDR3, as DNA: TGTGCCAGCAGCTCCAGCCGGGACTCATCCTACAATGAGCAGTTCTTC. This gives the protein CASSSSRDSSYNEQFF.

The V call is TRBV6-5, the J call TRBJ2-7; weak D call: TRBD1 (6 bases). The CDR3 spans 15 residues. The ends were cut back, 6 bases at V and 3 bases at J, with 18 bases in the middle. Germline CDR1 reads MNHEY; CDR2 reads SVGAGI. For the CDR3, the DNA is TGTGCCAGCAGCGACACACAGGGATTTAACTACGAGCAGTACTTC. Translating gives CASSDTQGFNYEQYF.

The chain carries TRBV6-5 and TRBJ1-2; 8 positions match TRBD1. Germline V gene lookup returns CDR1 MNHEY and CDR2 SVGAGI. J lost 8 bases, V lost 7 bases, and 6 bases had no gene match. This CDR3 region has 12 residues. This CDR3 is CASNAGGEGYTF. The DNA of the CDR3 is TGTGCCAGCAACGCAGGGGGCGAAGGCTACACCTTC.

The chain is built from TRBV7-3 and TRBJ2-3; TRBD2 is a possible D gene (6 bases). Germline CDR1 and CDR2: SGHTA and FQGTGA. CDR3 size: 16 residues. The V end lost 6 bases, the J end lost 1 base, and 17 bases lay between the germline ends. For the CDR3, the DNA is TGTGCCAGCAGTCCGTCCCCGTTAGCGGGCACAGATACGCAGTATTTT. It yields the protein CASSPSPLAGTDTQYF.

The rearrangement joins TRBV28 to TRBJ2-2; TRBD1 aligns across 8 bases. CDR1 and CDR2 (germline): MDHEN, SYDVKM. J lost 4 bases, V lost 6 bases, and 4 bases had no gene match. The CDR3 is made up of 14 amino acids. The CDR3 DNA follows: TGTGCCAGCAGCCAGGGGGCCGCCACCGGGGAGCTGTTTTTT. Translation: CASSQGAATGELFF.

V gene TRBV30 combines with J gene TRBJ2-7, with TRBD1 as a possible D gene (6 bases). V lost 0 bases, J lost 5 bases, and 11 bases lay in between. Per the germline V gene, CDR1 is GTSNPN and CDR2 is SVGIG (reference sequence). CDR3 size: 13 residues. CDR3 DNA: TGTGCCTGGAGTGTGGGGGCAGGGGACGAGCAGTACTTC. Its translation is CAWSVGAGDEQYF.

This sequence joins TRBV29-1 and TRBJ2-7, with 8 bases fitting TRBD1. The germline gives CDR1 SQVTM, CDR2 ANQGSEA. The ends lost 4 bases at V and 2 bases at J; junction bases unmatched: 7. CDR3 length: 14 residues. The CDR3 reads CSVASDRETYEQYF. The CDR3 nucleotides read TGCAGCGTTGCTTCGGACAGGGAAACCTACGAGCAGTACTTC.

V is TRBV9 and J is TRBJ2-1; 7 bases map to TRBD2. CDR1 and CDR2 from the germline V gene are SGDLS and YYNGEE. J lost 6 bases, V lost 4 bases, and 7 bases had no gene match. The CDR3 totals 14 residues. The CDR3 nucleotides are TGTGCCAGCAGCTTCCCCGGGACTACCAATGAGCAGTTCTTC. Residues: CASSFPGTTNEQFF.

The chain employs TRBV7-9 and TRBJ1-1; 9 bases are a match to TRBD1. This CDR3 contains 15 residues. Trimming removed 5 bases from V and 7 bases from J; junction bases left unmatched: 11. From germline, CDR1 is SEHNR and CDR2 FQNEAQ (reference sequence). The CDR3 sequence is CASSPRTGVAHEAFF. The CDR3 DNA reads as TGTGCCAGCAGCCCCCGGACAGGGGTGGCCCATGAAGCTTTCTTT.

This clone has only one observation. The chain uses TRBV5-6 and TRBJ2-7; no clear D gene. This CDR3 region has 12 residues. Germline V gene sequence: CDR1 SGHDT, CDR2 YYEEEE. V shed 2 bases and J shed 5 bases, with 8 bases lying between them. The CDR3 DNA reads TGTGCCAGCAGCTTTTCTCGGGACGAGCAGTACTTC. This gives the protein CASSFSRDEQYF.

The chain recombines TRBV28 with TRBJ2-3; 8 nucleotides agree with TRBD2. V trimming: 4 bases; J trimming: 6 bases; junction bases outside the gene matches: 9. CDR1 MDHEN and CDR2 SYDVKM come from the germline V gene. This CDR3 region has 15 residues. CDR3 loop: CASSWLGLAADTQYF. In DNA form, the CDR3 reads TGTGCCAGCAGTTGGCTAGGACTAGCCGCGGATACGCAGTATTTT.

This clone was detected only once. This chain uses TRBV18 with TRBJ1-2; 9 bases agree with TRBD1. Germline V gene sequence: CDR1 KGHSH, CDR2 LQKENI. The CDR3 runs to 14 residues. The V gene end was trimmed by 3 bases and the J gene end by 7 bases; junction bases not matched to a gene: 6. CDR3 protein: CASSPGQGPSGYTF. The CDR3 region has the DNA TGTGCCAGCTCACCGGGACAGGGCCCCAGTGGCTACACCTTC.

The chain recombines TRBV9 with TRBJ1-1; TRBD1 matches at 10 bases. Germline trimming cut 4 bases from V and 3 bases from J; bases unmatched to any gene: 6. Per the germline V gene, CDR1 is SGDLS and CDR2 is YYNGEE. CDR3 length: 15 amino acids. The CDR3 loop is CASSPRQGADTEAFF. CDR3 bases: TGTGCCAGCAGCCCACGACAGGGGGCAGACACTGAAGCTTTCTTT.

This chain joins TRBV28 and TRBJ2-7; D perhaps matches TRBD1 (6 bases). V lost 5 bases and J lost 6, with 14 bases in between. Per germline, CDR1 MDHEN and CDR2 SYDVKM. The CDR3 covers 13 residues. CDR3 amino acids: CASSAANRAEQYF. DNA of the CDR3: TGTGCCAGCAGTGCCGCTAACAGGGCCGAGCAGTACTTC.

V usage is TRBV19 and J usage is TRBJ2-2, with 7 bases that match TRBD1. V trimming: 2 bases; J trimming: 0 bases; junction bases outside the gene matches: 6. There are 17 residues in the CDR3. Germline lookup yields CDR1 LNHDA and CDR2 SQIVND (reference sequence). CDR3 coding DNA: TGTGCCAGTAGTATACCCAGGGGGTGGGCGAACACCGGGGAGCTGTTTTTT. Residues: CASSIPRGWANTGELFF.

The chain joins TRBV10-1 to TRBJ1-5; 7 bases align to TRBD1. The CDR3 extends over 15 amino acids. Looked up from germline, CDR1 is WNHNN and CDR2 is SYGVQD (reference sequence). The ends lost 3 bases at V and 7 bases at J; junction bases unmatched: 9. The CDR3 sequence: CASSDRRTGNQPQHF. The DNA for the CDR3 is TGCGCCAGCAGTGACCGGAGGACAGGTAACCAGCCCCAGCATTTT.

CDR3 nucleotide sequence: TGTGCCAGCAGCTCCGCAATGGAGGGCAATGAGCAGTTCTTC. Translation gives CASSSAMEGNEQFF. The chain has TRBV7-2 and TRBJ2-1; D might be TRBD2 (6 bases). From germline, CDR1 is SGHTA and CDR2 FQGNSA. V shed 4 bases and J shed 6 bases, with 13 bases lying between them. The CDR3 is 14 residues long.

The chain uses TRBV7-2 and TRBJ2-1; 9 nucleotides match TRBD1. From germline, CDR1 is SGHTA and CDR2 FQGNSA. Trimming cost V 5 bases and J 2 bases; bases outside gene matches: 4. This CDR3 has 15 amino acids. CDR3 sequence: CASSQDRGAYNEQFF. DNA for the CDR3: TGTGCCAGCAGCCAGGACAGGGGAGCCTACAATGAGCAGTTCTTC.

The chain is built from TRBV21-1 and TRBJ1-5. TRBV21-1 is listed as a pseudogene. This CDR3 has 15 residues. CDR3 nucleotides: TGTGCCAGCAGCAAAGATGAGGGAGGCAATCAGCCCCAGCATTTT. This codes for CASSKDEGGNQPQHF.

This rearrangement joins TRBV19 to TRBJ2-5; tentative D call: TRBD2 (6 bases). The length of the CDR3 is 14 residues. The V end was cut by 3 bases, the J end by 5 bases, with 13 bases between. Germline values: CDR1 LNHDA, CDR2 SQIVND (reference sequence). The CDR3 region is CASSMGSGGETQYF. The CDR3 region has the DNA TGTGCCAGTAGTATGGGCAGTGGGGGGGAGACCCAGTACTTC.